These 21 T cell receptor beta chains originate from one sample sequenced in a study of cytomegalovirus exposure and HLA in healthy donors. This PCR relied on a set of 60 Vbeta primers and 13 Jbeta primers. The repertoire was sequenced with immunoSEQ multiplex PCR; TCRdb's copy has only in-frame clones and lacks some. The sample includes 100,000 to 150,000 clones, over 65% of them seen just once. Sequenced sample: PBMCs. All receptors come from a young man in good health and CMV-seronegative.

This clone occurred a few times. The V gene is TRBV9, the J gene TRBJ1-1, with 7 bases fitting TRBD1. V dropped 3 bases and J dropped 2; count of bases not matched to a gene: 4. The CDR3 sequence is 14 residues long. Germline CDR1 is SGDLS and CDR2 is YYNGEE. CDR3 residues: CASSAGTANTEAFF. The CDR3 nucleotides are TGTGCCAGCAGCGCGGGGACAGCAAACACTGAAGCTTTCTTT. Full variable domain (missing parts from reference TRBV9 and TRBJ1-1): DSGVTQTPKHLITATGQRVTLRCSPRSGDLSVYWYQQSLDQGLQFLIQYYNGEERAKGNILERFSAQQFPDLHSELNLSSLELGDSALYFCASSAGTANTEAFFGQGTRLTVV.

This chain connects TRBV2 to TRBJ1-5; D is undetermined. V was trimmed by 2 bases and J by 7 bases, leaving 12 bases between them. The CDR3 is made up of 14 amino acids. CDR1 is SNHLY, CDR2 FYNNEI, per germline. CDR3: CASSERAGNQPQHF. Written as DNA, the CDR3 is TGTGCCAGCAGTGAACGGGCCGGGAACCAGCCCCAGCATTTT.

The chain links TRBV19 to TRBJ1-1; 7 bases map to TRBD1. Germline V gene data show CDR1 as LNHDA and CDR2 as SQIVND (reference sequence). Trimming removed 6 bases from V and 0 bases from J; junction bases left unmatched: 7. The CDR3 is 15 residues long. CDR3 nucleotides: TGTGCCAGTAGAGACAAGGGACAGCTGAACACTGAAGCTTTCTTT. As protein: CASRDKGQLNTEAFF.

The chain combines TRBV4-2 with TRBJ2-1, with 7 bases identical to TRBD2. Losses at the gene ends were 0 bases for V and 4 bases for J; bases not matched to a gene: 6. There are 16 residues in the CDR3. Germline V gene data show CDR1 as LGHNA and CDR2 as YNFKEQ. For the CDR3, the DNA is TGTGCCAGCAGCCAAGATGGAGCTAGCGGTTACAATGAGCAGTTCTTC. It translates to CASSQDGASGYNEQFF.

The chain has TRBV25-1 and TRBJ2-1; 8 nucleotides match TRBD2. Per the germline V gene, CDR1 is MGHDK and CDR2 is SYGVNS. The CDR3 totals 16 residues. Trimming cost V 0 bases and J 3 bases; bases outside gene matches: 4. CDR3 DNA sequence: TGTGCCAGCAGTGAATATGGCGGGGGGCGCTACAATGAGCAGTTCTTC. This sequence encodes CASSEYGGGRYNEQFF.

V gene TRBV6-1 combines with J gene TRBJ2-6; D possibly corresponds to TRBD1 (5 bases). The ends were cut back, 3 bases at V and 2 bases at J, with 11 bases in the middle. The CDR3 covers 16 residues. Germline-derived CDR1 and CDR2 are MNHNS and SASEGT. CDR3: CASSDKRGTGANVLTF. In DNA form, the CDR3 reads TGTGCCAGCAGTGATAAAAGGGGTACTGGGGCCAACGTCCTGACTTTC.

This rearrangement joins TRBV19 to TRBJ1-1; D is possibly TRBD1 (5 bases). The CDR3 covers 13 residues. The germline V gene encodes CDR1 LNHDA and CDR2 SQIVND (reference sequence). Trimming shortened V by 4 bases and J by 5 bases, and 11 bases separated the two germline ends. The CDR3 coding sequence is TGTGCCAGTAGTACAGGGCAGAGGACTGAAGCTTTCTTT. It codes for CASSTGQRTEAFF.

The rearrangement uses TRBV19 and TRBJ2-5, with D uncertain. The end of the DNA is better explained by TRBJ2-7, so the J call may be wrong. Germline assignment: CDR1 LNHDA and CDR2 SQIVND (reference sequence). This CDR3 has 14 residues. Here the CDR3 DNA reads TGTGCCAGTAGTATCACGCTAATATCCTACGAGCAGTACTTC. Residues: CASSITLISYEQYF.

Only one count was recorded for this clone. The CDR3 protein is CASSLENRGRRQETQYF. The CDR3 region has the DNA TGTGCCAGCAGCTTGGAAAACAGGGGGCGCAGGCAAGAGACCCAGTACTTC. The rearrangement uses TRBV5-8 and TRBJ2-5, with 9 bases fitting TRBD1. This CDR3 comprises 17 residues. Germline loops: CDR1 SGHTS, CDR2 YDEGEE. The J segment lost 2 bases and the V segment lost 0 bases, leaving 8 bases of the junction unmatched.

V gene TRBV9 combines with J gene TRBJ2-7, with 9 bases aligning to TRBD2. CDR1 and CDR2 (germline): SGDLS, YYNGEE. The CDR3 has 15 residues. Germline trimming cut 4 bases from V and 0 bases from J; bases unmatched to any gene: 5. The CDR3 spells CASSPSGGISYEQYF. The CDR3 region has the DNA TGTGCCAGCAGCCCAAGCGGGGGGATCTCCTACGAGCAGTACTTC.

The CDR3 reads CASSLLDRDPEQYF. CDR3 bases: TGTGCCAGCAGCTTATTGGACAGGGACCCCGAGCAGTACTTC. This chain links TRBV7-8 with TRBJ2-7; 8 bases line up with TRBD1. With 2 bases clipped from V and 6 bases from J, the junction kept 6 bases outside the gene matches. The CDR3 spans 14 residues. The germline CDR1 and CDR2 sequences are SGHVS and FQNEAQ. Full variable domain (rest looked up from reference TRBV7-8 and TRBJ2-7): GAGVSQSPRYKVAKRGQDVALRCDPISGHVSLFWYQQALGQGPEFLTYFQNEAQLDKSGLPSDRFFAERPEGSVSTLKIQRTQQEDSAVYLCASSLLDRDPEQYFGPGTRLTVT.

This chain joins TRBV6-6 and TRBJ2-2; 8 bases map to TRBD2. The CDR3 runs to 15 residues. Trimming cost V 7 bases and J 7 bases; bases outside gene matches: 11. The germline gives CDR1 MNHNY, CDR2 SVGAGI (reference sequence). This CDR3 is CASIPLGGAGGELFF. DNA of the CDR3: TGTGCCAGCATTCCCCTCGGGGGGGCTGGCGGGGAGCTGTTTTTT.

This clone was seen more than once but under ten times. The chain couples TRBV7-3 to TRBJ2-1; 10 bases match TRBD2. Germline trimming cut 0 bases from V and 7 bases from J; bases unmatched to any gene: 6. Germline V gene data show CDR1 as SGHTA and CDR2 as FQGTGA. This CDR3 has 16 residues. The CDR3 sequence: CASSLTLAGDGNEQFF. CDR3 DNA: TGTGCCAGCAGCTTAACGCTAGCGGGGGACGGGAATGAGCAGTTCTTC.

The chain combines TRBV7-9 with TRBJ2-3, with 16 nucleotides matching TRBD2. Looked up from germline, CDR1 is SEHNR and CDR2 is FQNEAQ (reference sequence). The V gene end was trimmed by 5 bases and the J gene end by 4 bases; junction bases not matched to a gene: 9. The CDR3 spans 18 residues. CDR3 sequence (DNA): TGTGCCAGCAGCGACCCGGGACTAGCGGGGGGGTCTTCAGATACGCAGTATTTT. As protein: CASSDPGLAGGSSDTQYF.

CDR3 in amino acids: CASIQTGGRNYGYTF. CDR3 sequence (DNA): TGTGCCAGCATCCAGACAGGGGGCAGGAACTATGGCTACACCTTC. The chain joins TRBV5-6 to TRBJ1-2; 10 nucleotides align to TRBD1. Trimming removed 6 bases from V and 2 bases from J; junction bases left unmatched: 7. Germline CDR1 is SGHDT and CDR2 is YYEEEE. CDR3 size: 15 residues. The whole variable domain, remainder taken from reference TRBV5-6 and TRBJ1-2, is DAGVTQSPTHLIKTRGQQVTLRCSPKSGHDTVSWYQQALGQGPQFIFQYYEEEERQRGNFPDRFSGHQFPNYSSELNVNALLLGDSALYLCASIQTGGRNYGYTFGSGTRLTVV.

On this clone: At one end the junction does not follow the germline gene, possibly because of a read error. The gene calls are TRBV7-9 and TRBJ1-2, with D possibly TRBD1 on 5 matching bases. The CDR3 runs to 11 residues. Germline lookup yields CDR1 SEHNR and CDR2 FQNEAQ (reference sequence). The CDR3 loop is CASSLGGGQLF. The CDR3 bases are TGTGCCAGCAGCTTAGGGGGAGGACAACTCTTC.

V usage is TRBV12-5 and J usage is TRBJ2-7, with 10 bases matching TRBD2. The CDR3 runs 15 residues. The trim removed 6 bases at V and 3 bases at J, leaving 8 bases unmatched. Per germline, CDR1 LGHNT and CDR2 FRNRAP. The CDR3 nucleotides are TGTGCTAGTGGACCTGGACTAGCGGCCTACTACGAGCAGTACTTC. Translation: CASGPGLAAYYEQYF.

As for this clone: This same CDR3 is encoded by further DNA sequences in the sample. The CDR3 loop reads CASSLGGAQETQYF. CDR3 coding DNA: TGCGCCAGCAGCTTAGGAGGGGCCCAAGAGACCCAGTACTTC. This sequence joins TRBV5-1 and TRBJ2-5, with D possibly being TRBD2 (6 bases). Germline CDR1 is SGHRS and CDR2 is YFSETQ. CDR3 length equals 14 residues. V was shortened by 2 bases and J by 1 base, with 9 bases between the two germline ends.

The chain combines TRBV15 with TRBJ2-7; TRBD1 is a possible D gene (5 bases). Germline V CDR1 and CDR2: LNHNV, YYDKDF (reference sequence). The V and J ends lost 1 base and 0 bases respectively, with 7 bases between them. The CDR3 length is 14 residues. The CDR3 protein is CATSRGGASYEQYF. The CDR3 nucleotides read TGTGCCACCAGCAGAGGTGGGGCCTCCTACGAGCAGTACTTC.

V is TRBV6-6 and J is TRBJ1-3; possibly TRBD1 for D (5 bases). The germline gives CDR1 MNHNY, CDR2 SVGAGI (reference sequence). This CDR3 has 16 amino acids. The V end lost 3 bases, the J end lost 0 bases, and 12 bases lay between the germline ends. For the CDR3, the DNA is TGTGCCAGCAGTTATGACAGAAACTACTCTGGAAACACCATATATTTT. Encoded protein: CASSYDRNYSGNTIYF.

This clone showed up just once. The rearrangement uses TRBV15 and TRBJ1-2; 10 bases agree with TRBD1. Germline V lookup: CDR1 LNHNV, CDR2 YYDKDF (reference sequence). This CDR3 region has 14 residues. V lost 5 bases to trimming and J lost 7 bases; unmatched junction nucleotides: 7. CDR3 coding DNA: TGTGCCACCAGCCGACGACAGGGGGCGGGTGGCTACACCTTC. It is translated as CATSRRQGAGGYTF.